What follows are 3 T cell receptor beta chains derived from one specimen sequenced in a study of blood T cell repertoires in COVID-19. The table came from immunoSEQ multiplex PCR; TCRdb's copy has only in-frame clones and leaves some out. The sample contains just over 150,000 clones, about 85% of which appear only once. The sample consisted of peripheral blood. The receptors originated from a human donor with acute or convalescent COVID-19. The donor label of this sample is uncertain.

The rearrangement uses TRBV30 and TRBJ2-7; tentative D call: TRBD2 (5 bases). Germline V CDR1 and CDR2: GTSNPN, SVGIG (reference sequence). The CDR3 length is 12 residues. V lost 3 bases and J 1 base, leaving 7 bases between the germline ends. CDR3 nucleotides: TGTGCCTGGAGCGGGATTTCCTACGAGCAGTACTTC. It translates to CAWSGISYEQYF.

The genes are TRBV6-5 and TRBJ2-7; weak D call: TRBD2 (5 bases). V lost 6 bases to trimming and J lost 5 bases, with 11 bases between them. CDR3 length: 12 amino acids. Germline CDR1 MNHEY, CDR2 SVGAGI. The CDR3: CASRRAEDEQYF. The CDR3 DNA reads TGTGCCAGCAGGAGGGCTGAGGACGAGCAGTACTTC.

The J gene is TRBJ1-1, the V gene TRBV6-4; D may be TRBD1 (5 bases). The CDR3 has 15 residues. Trimming took off 4 bases at V and 0 bases at J, with 12 bases between the two ends. Germline assignment: CDR1 MRHNA and CDR2 SNTAGT. The CDR3 is CASSAQGYLNTEAFF. CDR3 bases: TGTGCCAGCAGTGCTCAGGGTTACCTGAACACTGAAGCTTTCTTT.